One sample yielded the 24 T cell receptor beta chains listed below, sequenced in a study of human T cells and chemical hapten exposure. TCRdb re-analysed the RACE reads in MiXCR, keeping a single row per CDR3 protein. The sample carries more than 300,000 distinct CDR3 sequences, around 5.5% recorded once. Time point specified: pre-sensitization, week 0. Treatment reported: therapeutic diphenylcyclopropenone sensitization with weekly scalp DPC. The sample here was whole blood, taken in connection with sensitization to the hapten diphenylcyclopropenone (DPC). The receptor set was obtained from a woman aged 50 to 60 with alopecia areata. Some clones in this sample may be carry-over from other donors' samples.

This clonotype was observed a few times. CDR3 bases: TGCAGTGGAGGACGCGGAGACCTCTACGAGCAGTACTTC. Translating gives CSGGRGDLYEQYF. The chain links TRBV20-1 to TRBJ2-7; the D is unclear. This CDR3 spans 13 amino acids. The germline V and J ends were trimmed by 7 bases and 3 bases, with 16 bases remaining between them. Per the germline V gene, CDR1 is DFQATT and CDR2 is SNEGSKA (reference sequence).

This clonotype was recorded at least ten times. This chain connects TRBV7-9 to TRBJ2-4; TRBD1 agrees at 9 bases. J was trimmed by 3 bases and V by 5 bases; bases with no gene match: 11. CDR3 length equals 17 residues. Per the germline V gene, CDR1 is SEHNR and CDR2 is FQNEAQ (reference sequence). CDR3 residues: CASSRTWDREDKNIQYF. The CDR3 DNA follows: TGTGCCAGCAGCCGTACTTGGGACAGGGAGGACAAAAACATTCAGTACTTC.

This clonotype was seen more than once but under ten times. The junction shows a germline mismatch at one end, possibly a read error. The V call is TRBV20-1, the J call TRBJ2-1; D might be TRBD2 (5 bases). CDR3 size: 15 residues. The V gene's germline CDR1 is DFQATT and CDR2 SNEGSKA (reference sequence). The CDR3 reads CSARGSRSSYNEQFF. The CDR3 nucleotides read TGCAGTGCGAGAGGGAGTCGCAGCTCCTACAATGAGCAGTTCTTC.

The sample holds many counts of this clonotype. The V gene is TRBV3-1, the J gene TRBJ2-1, with 12 bases fitting TRBD1. This CDR3 comprises 13 residues. Germline CDR1 reads LGHDT; CDR2 reads YNNKEL (reference sequence). V shed 8 bases, J shed 6 bases, and the junction held 2 bases outside the gene matches. The CDR3 sequence: CASSGQGANEQFF. In nucleotides, the CDR3 is TGTGCCAGCTCGGGACAGGGGGCCAATGAGCAGTTCTTC.

This clonotype was detected a few times. The chain joins TRBV6-5 to TRBJ1-2; a possible D gene is TRBD1 (5 bases). Trimming took 0 bases from V and 0 from J, leaving 14 bases between them. The CDR3 length is 17 residues. CDR1 and CDR2 from the germline V gene are MNHEY and SVGAGI. CDR3 residues: CASSYSQGTPANYGYTF. The CDR3 nucleotides read TGTGCCAGCAGTTACTCTCAGGGCACCCCAGCTAACTATGGCTACACCTTC.

The chain uses TRBV29-1 and TRBJ1-2; D remains unclear. This CDR3 has 12 amino acids. V was cut by 4 bases and J by 4 bases, with 10 bases left in between. CDR1 SQVTM and CDR2 ANQGSEA come from the germline V gene. CDR3 loop: CSVVGSLYGYTF. CDR3 nucleotide sequence: TGCAGCGTTGTGGGCAGCCTCTATGGCTACACCTTC.

The rearrangement uses TRBV28 and TRBJ1-1; 7 nucleotides match TRBD1. The CDR3 extends over 15 amino acids. V shed 7 bases and J 2 bases; nucleotides not matched to a gene: 10. Germline assignment: CDR1 MDHEN and CDR2 SYDVKM. CDR3 DNA sequence: TGTGCCAGCACCAAGCCAGGGACAGCTAACACTGAAGCTTTCTTT. It encodes CASTKPGTANTEAFF.

CDR3 in DNA: TGTGCCAGCTTGTCAGGGGCGACCTATAATTCACCCCTCCACTTT. Its protein is CASLSGATYNSPLHF. The V gene is TRBV2, the J gene TRBJ1-6; possible D gene TRBD1, 6 bases. Trimming shortened V by 8 bases and J by 2 bases, and 13 bases separated the two germline ends. The CDR3 runs to 15 residues. The V gene's germline CDR1 is SNHLY and CDR2 FYNNEI.

The V gene is TRBV18, the J gene TRBJ1-1, with D uncertain. The V and J ends lost 3 bases and 5 bases respectively, with 13 bases between them. The V gene's germline CDR1 is KGHSH and CDR2 LQKENI. The CDR3 is 14 residues long. The CDR3 reads CASSPLGRKTEAFF. The CDR3 DNA is TGTGCCAGCTCACCGTTGGGAAGGAAGACTGAAGCTTTCTTT.

Many counts were recorded for this clonotype. This sequence joins TRBV4-3 and TRBJ2-1; TRBD2 aligns across 12 bases. The junction had 10 bases not matched to a gene; V was cut back by 2 bases and J by 5 bases. The germline V gene has CDR1 LGHNA and CDR2 YSLEER. This CDR3 is built from 18 residues. The CDR3 is CASSQFSRLAGAHNEQFF. The CDR3 DNA reads as TGCGCCAGCAGCCAATTTTCTAGACTAGCGGGAGCCCACAATGAGCAGTTCTTC.

The rearrangement uses TRBV11-2 and TRBJ2-7; 8 bases align to TRBD1. The CDR3 covers 16 residues. V shed 5 bases, J shed 4 bases, and the junction held 13 bases outside the gene matches. The germline V gene has CDR1 SGHAT and CDR2 FQNNGV. In DNA form, the CDR3 reads TGTGCCAGCAGCCCCCGGACAGGGTCGGGACAATACGAGCAGTACTTC. Amino acid sequence: CASSPRTGSGQYEQYF.

Many counts were recorded for this clonotype. The chain combines TRBV2 with TRBJ2-2; 8 nucleotides align to TRBD2. The CDR3 is 14 amino acids. In germline, CDR1 is SNHLY, CDR2 FYNNEI. V lost 11 bases to trimming and J lost 8 bases; unmatched junction nucleotides: 13. In DNA form, the CDR3 reads TGTGCCGGCGGGCTAGCGGGTCCCTTGGGGGAGCTGTTTTTT. It translates to CAGGLAGPLGELFF.

In its sample, this clonotype was seen a few times. V usage is TRBV19 and J usage is TRBJ2-1, with 7 nucleotides matching TRBD2. The CDR3 runs 15 residues. Germline V CDR1 and CDR2: LNHDA, SQIVND (reference sequence). Losses at the gene ends were 4 bases for V and 8 bases for J; bases not matched to a gene: 11. CDR3 bases: TGTGCCAGTAGTAGAACAGCGGGGAAATTCGATGAGCAGTTCTTC. Encoded protein: CASSRTAGKFDEQFF.

This clonotype was observed many times. The chain joins TRBV29-1 to TRBJ2-7; no reliable D call. V was pared by 6 bases and J by 2 bases, with 11 bases between. Per the germline V gene, CDR1 is SQVTM and CDR2 is ANQGSEA. The CDR3 is 12 amino acids. CDR3: CSVRPGPYEQYF. In nucleotides, the CDR3 is TGCAGCGTCCGACCGGGTCCCTACGAGCAGTACTTC.

This clonotype was seen a few times. V and J are TRBV7-3 and TRBJ1-1, with D perhaps matching TRBD1 (5 bases). V lost 4 bases to trimming and J lost 5 bases, with 17 bases between them. CDR3 length equals 15 residues. The germline V gene encodes CDR1 SGHTA and CDR2 FQGTGA. The CDR3 nucleotides read TGTGCCAGCAGCTCCCTCGTAGGGGCCGGTACTGAAGCTTTCTTT. Translation gives CASSSLVGAGTEAFF.

V gene TRBV4-3 combines with J gene TRBJ1-2; D uncertain. Germline assignment: CDR1 LGHNA and CDR2 YSLEER. The CDR3 spans 15 residues. Trimming took off 0 bases at V and 7 bases at J, with 15 bases between the two ends. CDR3 sequence: CASSQDHLGSSGYTF. CDR3 DNA sequence: TGCGCCAGCAGCCAAGACCACCTTGGCAGTAGTGGCTACACCTTC.

The chain uses TRBV7-8 and TRBJ2-7; D remains unclear. CDR3 length: 14 amino acids. Germline loops: CDR1 SGHVS, CDR2 FQNEAQ. Trimming shortened V by 5 bases and J by 5 bases, and 16 bases separated the two germline ends. The CDR3 coding sequence is TGTGCCAGCAGCCCGGCCGGGTATCCCGACGAGCAGTACTTC. It is translated as CASSPAGYPDEQYF.

The chain joins TRBV28 to TRBJ2-1; the match to TRBD2 covers 11 bases. V was pared by 6 bases and J by 8 bases, with 9 bases of the junction left unmatched. This CDR3 has 15 amino acids. Germline lookup yields CDR1 MDHEN and CDR2 SYDVKM. The CDR3 DNA sequence: TGTGCCAGCAGCCCAGTAGCGGGGGGGCCATATGAGCAGTTCTTC. As protein: CASSPVAGGPYEQFF.

The table lists this clonotype with a few counts. The J gene is TRBJ2-5, the V gene TRBV7-2; TRBD2 matches at 7 bases. V was clipped by 3 bases and J by 3 bases; unmatched bases: 7. CDR3 length equals 15 residues. Germline V lookup: CDR1 SGHTA, CDR2 FQGNSA. The CDR3 region is CASSFGGGLKETQYF. In DNA, the CDR3 is TGTGCCAGCAGCTTCGGCGGGGGATTAAAAGAGACCCAGTACTTC. Filled out from reference TRBV7-2 and TRBJ2-5, the complete variable domain reads GAGVSQSPSNKVTEKGKDVELRCDPISGHTALYWYRQSLGQGLEFLIYFQGNSAPDKSGLPSDRFSAERTGGSVSTLTIQRTQQEDSAVYLCASSFGGGLKETQYFGPGTRLLVL.

A few counts support this clonotype. The chain uses TRBV7-9 and TRBJ1-5; D not certain. The V and J ends lost 5 bases and 7 bases respectively, with 15 bases between them. The CDR3 has 14 residues. Germline CDR1 SEHNR, CDR2 FQNEAQ (reference sequence). CDR3 amino acids: CASSPDQSIQPQHF. The CDR3 region has the DNA TGTGCCAGCAGCCCCGATCAGAGTATCCAGCCCCAGCATTTT.

There are many counts of this clonotype. The chain links TRBV5-5 to TRBJ2-5; D is uncertain. Trimming took off 7 bases at V and 3 bases at J, with 13 bases between the two ends. Germline loops: CDR1 SGHKS, CDR2 YYEKEE (reference sequence). CDR3 length: 13 residues. CDR3 bases: TGTGCCAGCCTCGGCAGGTTGGAAGAGACCCAGTACTTC. It is translated as CASLGRLEETQYF.

This clonotype has a handful of counts. The V and J genes are TRBV7-8 and TRBJ1-4, with 7 bases matching TRBD1. The CDR3 has 19 amino acids. The V gene's germline CDR1 is SGHVS and CDR2 FQNEAQ. J gave up 0 bases and V 1 base, and 11 bases lay outside the gene matches. CDR3 sequence (DNA): TGTGCCAGCAGCTTAGAGGGGGCTTTGGGCCCTGCAACTAATGAAAAACTGTTTTTT. Encoded protein: CASSLEGALGPATNEKLFF.

This clonotype came up many times. The chain couples TRBV27 to TRBJ2-7; 7 bases align to TRBD1. This CDR3 contains 13 residues. The V and J ends lost 8 bases and 3 bases, in that order; junction bases with no gene match: 7. From germline, CDR1 is MNHEY and CDR2 SMNVEV (reference sequence). The CDR3 loop is CASAGGGSYEQYF. CDR3 sequence (DNA): TGTGCCAGCGCAGGGGGTGGGAGCTACGAGCAGTACTTC.

The chain links TRBV12-3 or TRBV12-4 to TRBJ2-2, with 7 bases aligning to TRBD2. The CDR3 has 14 amino acids. V was clipped by 8 bases and J by 0 bases; unmatched bases: 3. The CDR3 loop reads CASDGGTNTGELFF. CDR3 nucleotide sequence: TGTGCCAGCGACGGGGGGACGAACACCGGGGAGCTGTTTTTT.